The TCR beta chain described here comes from a study of T cells in Graves' hyperthyroidism and ophthalmopathy. Study-level results: Ophthalmopathy was predicted by the model a median of approximately 6 months ahead of onset.

Amplification of TCR beta CDR3 regions was performed using RNA transcripts as template. With the HTBI primer set, the TCR CDR3 went through a first round of RT-PCR. TCRdb redid the calling of the multiplex PCR reads with MiXCR, one entry per CDR3 protein. The repertoire consists of 640,000 or so distinct CDR3 sequences, with over 12% occurring once and the leading ten covering roughly 7.1%. With duration under 3 months, ophthalmopathy was active: Clinical Activity Score at least 3, NOSPECS at least 4. Patients were excluded for uncontrolled infection, other autoimmune disease, pregnancy or lactation. Thyroid ultrasound and orbital computed tomography, with clinical symptoms and serum thyroxine and TRAb, informed diagnoses. This clonotype has more than one count but fewer than ten. What it recognizes is unknown. The TCR comes from a woman aged 18-29 years with Graves' ophthalmopathy. The source material was blood.

This chain's CDR3 is CASSIGDHGHF. The DNA for the CDR3 is TGTGCCAGTAGTATAGGGGACCACGGGCATTTT. The chain carries TRBV19 and TRBJ1-5, with a possible D match to TRBD1 (5 bases). CDR1 is LNHDA, CDR2 SQIVND, per germline (reference sequence). Trimming left V 1 base short and J 15 bases short, with 10 bases between. The CDR3 runs 11 residues.